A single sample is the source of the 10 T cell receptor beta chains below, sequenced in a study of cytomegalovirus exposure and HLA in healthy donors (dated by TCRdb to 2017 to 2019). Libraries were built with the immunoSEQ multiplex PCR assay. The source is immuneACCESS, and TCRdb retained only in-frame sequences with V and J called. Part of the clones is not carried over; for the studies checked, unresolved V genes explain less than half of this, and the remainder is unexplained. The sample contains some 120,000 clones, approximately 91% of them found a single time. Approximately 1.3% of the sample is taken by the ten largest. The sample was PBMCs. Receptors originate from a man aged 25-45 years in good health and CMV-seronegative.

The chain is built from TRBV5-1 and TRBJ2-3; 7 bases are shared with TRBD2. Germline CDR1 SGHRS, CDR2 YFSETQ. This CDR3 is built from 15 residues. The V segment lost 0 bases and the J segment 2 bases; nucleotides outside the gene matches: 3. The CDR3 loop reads CASSLGGRDTDTQYF. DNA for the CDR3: TGCGCCAGCAGCTTGGGCGGGAGAGACACAGATACGCAGTATTTT.

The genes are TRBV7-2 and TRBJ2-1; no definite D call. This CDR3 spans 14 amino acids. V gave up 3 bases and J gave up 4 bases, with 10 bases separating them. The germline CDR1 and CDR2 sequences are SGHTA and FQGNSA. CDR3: CASSFTSGYNEQFF. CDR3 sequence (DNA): TGTGCCAGCAGCTTCACATCAGGTTACAATGAGCAGTTCTTC.

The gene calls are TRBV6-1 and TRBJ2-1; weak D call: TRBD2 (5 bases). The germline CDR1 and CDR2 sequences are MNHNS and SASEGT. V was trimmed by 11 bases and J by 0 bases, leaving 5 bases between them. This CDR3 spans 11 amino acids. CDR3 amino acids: CAGSSYNEQFF. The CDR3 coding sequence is TGTGCCGGGAGCTCCTACAATGAGCAGTTCTTC.

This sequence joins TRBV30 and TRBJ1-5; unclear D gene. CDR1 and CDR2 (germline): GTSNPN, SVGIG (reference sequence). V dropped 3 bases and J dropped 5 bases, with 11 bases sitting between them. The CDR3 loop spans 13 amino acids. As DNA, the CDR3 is TGTGCCTGGAGCCTGGCAGGCGATCAGCCCCAGCATTTT. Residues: CAWSLAGDQPQHF.

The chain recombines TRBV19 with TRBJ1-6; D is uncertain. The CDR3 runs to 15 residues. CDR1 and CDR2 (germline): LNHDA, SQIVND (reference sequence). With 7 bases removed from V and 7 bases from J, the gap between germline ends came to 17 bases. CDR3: CASTPESLGNSPLHF. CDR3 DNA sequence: TGTGCCAGTACTCCCGAAAGCCTAGGAAATTCACCCCTCCACTTT.

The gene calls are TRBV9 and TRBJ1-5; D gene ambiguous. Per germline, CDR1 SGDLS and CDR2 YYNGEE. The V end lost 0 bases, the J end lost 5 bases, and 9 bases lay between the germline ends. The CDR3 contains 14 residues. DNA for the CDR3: TGTGCCAGCAGCGTAGGAGGAGGGTATCAGCCCCAGCATTTT. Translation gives CASSVGGGYQPQHF.

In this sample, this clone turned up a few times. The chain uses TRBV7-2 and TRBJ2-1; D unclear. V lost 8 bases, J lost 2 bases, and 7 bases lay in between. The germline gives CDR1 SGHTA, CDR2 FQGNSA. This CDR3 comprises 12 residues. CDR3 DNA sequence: TGTGCCAGCTCGTTTGCCTACAATGAGCAGTTCTTC. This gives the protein CASSFAYNEQFF.

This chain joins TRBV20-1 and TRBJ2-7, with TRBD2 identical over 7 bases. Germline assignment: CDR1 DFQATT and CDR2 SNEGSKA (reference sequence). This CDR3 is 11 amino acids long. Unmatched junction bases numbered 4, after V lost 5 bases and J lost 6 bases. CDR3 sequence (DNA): TGCAGTGCTCGCAGGGAGGGCGAGCAGTACTTC. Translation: CSARREGEQYF.

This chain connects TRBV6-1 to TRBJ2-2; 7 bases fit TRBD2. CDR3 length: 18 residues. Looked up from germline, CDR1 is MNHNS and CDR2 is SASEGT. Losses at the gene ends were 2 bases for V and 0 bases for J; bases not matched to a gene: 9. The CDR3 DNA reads TGTGCCAGCAGTGAATCCTTTACGGCGGGGGCGAACACCGGGGAGCTGTTTTTT. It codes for CASSESFTAGANTGELFF.

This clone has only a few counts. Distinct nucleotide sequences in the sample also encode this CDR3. The CDR3 nucleotides read TGCGCCAGCAGCCAAGGGACAGGGGGAGGATACGAGCAGTACTTC. Protein: CASSQGTGGGYEQYF. The J gene is TRBJ2-7, the V gene TRBV4-1, with 10 bases aligning to TRBD1. V was pared by 1 base and J by 4 bases, with 4 bases of the junction left unmatched. CDR1 and CDR2 from the germline V gene are MGHRA and YSYEKL. The CDR3 extends over 15 amino acids.